Each of the 17 T cell receptor beta chains below was sequenced from the same sample in a study of blood T cell repertoires in COVID-19. Sequencing used immunoSEQ multiplex PCR; TCRdb keeps in-frame clones, though not all of them. The sample lists some 150,000 clones, less than 90% seen once, with more than 4.5% in the top ten. The sample taken for sequencing was PBMCs or T cells enriched from blood (not recorded which). The source is a woman between 50 and 59 years old who had been exposed to COVID-19.

V gene TRBV6-5 combines with J gene TRBJ1-3; a possible D gene is TRBD1 (6 bases). CDR1 and CDR2 from the germline V gene are MNHEY and SVGAGI. CDR3 length equals 15 residues. V was shortened by 5 bases and J by 1 base, with 12 bases between the two germline ends. CDR3 amino acids: CASSQGSLSGNTIYF. The CDR3 bases are TGTGCCAGCAGTCAGGGGAGCCTTTCTGGAAACACCATATATTTT.

The J gene is TRBJ2-3, the V gene TRBV10-3, with 9 bases identical to TRBD2. With V trimmed by 0 bases and J by 4 bases, 5 bases remained unmatched. The CDR3 sequence is 16 residues long. In germline, CDR1 is ENHRY, CDR2 SYGVKD. The CDR3 loop is CAISESGSGSADTQYF. CDR3 DNA sequence: TGTGCCATCAGTGAGTCGGGTAGCGGGAGTGCAGATACGCAGTATTTT.

In DNA form, the CDR3 reads TGTGCCAGCAGCCATTCTATGGGCCATAGCAATCAGCCCCAGCATTTT. This encodes CASSHSMGHSNQPQHF. The chain is built from TRBV3-1 (or the pseudogene TRBV3-2) and TRBJ1-5; D gene unclear. This CDR3 spans 16 amino acids. V was cut by 3 bases and J by 0 bases, with 12 bases left in between. Per the germline V gene, CDR1 is LGHDT and CDR2 is YNNKEL (reference sequence).

The chain links TRBV12-3 or TRBV12-4 to TRBJ1-2; TRBD1 aligns across 7 bases. Unmatched junction bases numbered 3, after V lost 6 bases and J lost 8 bases. There are 11 residues in the CDR3. Written as DNA, the CDR3 is TGTGCCAGCAGCGACAGGGTGGGCTACACCTTC. This gives the protein CASSDRVGYTF.

V and J are TRBV18 and TRBJ1-2; 9 positions agree with TRBD1. Trimming removed 1 base from V and 4 bases from J; junction bases left unmatched: 4. This CDR3 region has 15 residues. The V gene's germline CDR1 is KGHSH and CDR2 LQKENI. The CDR3 is CASSPLSGQGYGYTF. The CDR3 DNA sequence: TGTGCCAGCTCACCACTGTCGGGACAGGGCTATGGCTACACCTTC.

In this sample, this clone turned up once. The chain joins TRBV21-1 to TRBJ2-7; the table's D gene call, TRBD2, was not cross checked with the DNA. TRBV21-1 is tagged as a pseudogene. This CDR3 contains 16 residues. In nucleotides, the CDR3 is TGTGCCAGCAGCCCAAGCTATGAAGCGGGAGGGAACGAGCAGTACTTC. Protein sequence: CASSPSYEAGGNEQYF.

The V and J genes are TRBV19 and TRBJ2-1, with 11 bases lining up with TRBD2. CDR3 size: 13 residues. V was clipped by 6 bases and J by 10 bases; unmatched bases: 5. Germline V gene data show CDR1 as LNHDA and CDR2 as SQIVND (reference sequence). For the CDR3, the DNA is TGTGCCAGTAGACCGACTAGCGGGGAGGAGCAGTTCTTC. This translates into CASRPTSGEEQFF.

In this sample, this clone turned up a few times. V and J are TRBV4-3 and TRBJ2-2; D possibly corresponds to TRBD2 (6 bases). Germline-derived CDR1 and CDR2 are LGHNA and YSLEER. With 3 bases removed from V and 3 bases from J, the gap between germline ends came to 23 bases. The CDR3 runs to 19 residues. For the CDR3, the DNA is TGCGCCAGCAGCCATTTAACGTCGGGGGTCCCGGGAGACACCGGGGAGCTGTTTTTT. Its translation: CASSHLTSGVPGDTGELFF.

The chain combines TRBV6-1 with TRBJ1-1; D is unresolved. V gave up 2 bases and J gave up 3 bases, with 7 bases separating them. CDR1 and CDR2 (germline): MNHNS, SASEGT. This CDR3 is 13 amino acids long. The CDR3 loop reads CASSESLYTEAFF. The DNA of the CDR3 is TGTGCCAGCAGTGAAAGCTTGTACACTGAAGCTTTCTTT.

The chain links TRBV6-5 to TRBJ1-6, with D uncertain. Trimming stripped 0 bases from V and 7 bases from J, with 7 bases between. Looked up from germline, CDR1 is MNHEY and CDR2 is SVGAGI. The CDR3 has 14 amino acids. The CDR3 DNA is TGTGCCAGCAGTTACTCCTCACAGAATTCACCCCTCCACTTT. It translates to CASSYSSQNSPLHF.

The rearrangement joins TRBV7-3 to TRBJ2-3, with 7 positions matching TRBD2. The CDR3 is 15 residues long. Unmatched junction bases numbered 11, after V lost 6 bases and J lost 5 bases. Germline CDR1 SGHTA, CDR2 FQGTGA. CDR3 nucleotide sequence: TGTGCCAGCAGATCAGCGGGGCGACCGGGAGATACGCAGTATTTT. Its translation: CASRSAGRPGDTQYF.

This chain joins TRBV27 and TRBJ1-1; tentative D call: TRBD1 (6 bases). CDR3 length: 14 amino acids. V lost 7 bases and J 5 bases, leaving 17 bases between the germline ends. Germline loops: CDR1 MNHEY, CDR2 SMNVEV (reference sequence). This CDR3 is CASTQQGRFTEAFF. For the CDR3, the DNA is TGTGCCAGCACGCAACAGGGCCGATTTACTGAAGCTTTCTTT.

The chain uses TRBV12-5 and TRBJ2-7, with D unclear. The CDR3 sequence is 13 residues long. Germline lookup yields CDR1 LGHNT and CDR2 FRNRAP. Trimming took 4 bases from V and 1 from J, leaving 8 bases between them. Here the CDR3 DNA reads TGTGCTAGTGGTTACGGAGTTTCCTACGAGCAGTACTTC. It specifies CASGYGVSYEQYF.

This chain joins TRBV2 and TRBJ2-7; 12 bases line up with TRBD2. V trimming: 6 bases; J trimming: 7 bases; junction bases outside the gene matches: 10. There are 15 residues in the CDR3. Germline assignment: CDR1 SNHLY and CDR2 FYNNEI. CDR3 loop: CASSESLGLAGEQYF. The CDR3 DNA reads as TGTGCCAGCAGCGAAAGTCTCGGACTAGCGGGAGAGCAGTACTTC.

This rearrangement joins TRBV24-1 to TRBJ2-2; a weak D match, TRBD2 (5 bases). The CDR3 covers 14 residues. Looked up from germline, CDR1 is KGHDR and CDR2 is SFDVKD. V dropped 4 bases and J dropped 4 bases, with 9 bases sitting between them. The CDR3 DNA follows: TGTGCCACCAGTGACCCGCGGGCCACCGGGGAGCTGTTTTTT. Protein sequence: CATSDPRATGELFF.

This clone appeared once. The chain carries TRBV5-1 and TRBJ2-5; D is unclear. Germline values: CDR1 SGHRS, CDR2 YFSETQ. V was cut by 0 bases and J by 2 bases, with 11 bases left in between. The CDR3 contains 15 residues. CDR3 nucleotide sequence: TGCGCCAGCAGCTTGGTACAAAGAGGACAAGAGACCCAGTACTTC. This translates into CASSLVQRGQETQYF.

Here the CDR3 reads CASSPGGAPRNTIYF. As DNA, the CDR3 is TGCGCCAGCAGCCCGGGGGGGGCTCCTAGAAACACCATATATTTT. The chain is built from TRBV4-3 and TRBJ1-3, with D possibly TRBD1 on 6 matching bases. V dropped 4 bases and J dropped 5 bases, with 15 bases sitting between them. Germline CDR1 LGHNA, CDR2 YSLEER. The CDR3 is 15 amino acids.